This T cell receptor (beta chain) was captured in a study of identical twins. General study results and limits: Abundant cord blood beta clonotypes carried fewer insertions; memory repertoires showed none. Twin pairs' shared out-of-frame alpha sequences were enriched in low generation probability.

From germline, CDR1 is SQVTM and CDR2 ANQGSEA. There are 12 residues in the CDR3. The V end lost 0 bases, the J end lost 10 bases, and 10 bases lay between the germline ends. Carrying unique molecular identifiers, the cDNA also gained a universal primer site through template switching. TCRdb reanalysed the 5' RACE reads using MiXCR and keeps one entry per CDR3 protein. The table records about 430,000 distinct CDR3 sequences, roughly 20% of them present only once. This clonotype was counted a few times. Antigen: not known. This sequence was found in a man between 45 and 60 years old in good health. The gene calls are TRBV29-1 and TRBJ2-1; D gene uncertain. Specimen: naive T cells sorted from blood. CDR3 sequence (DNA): TGCAGCGTTGAAGAAGGTGGTAAGGAGCAGTTCTTC. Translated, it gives CSVEEGGKEQFF.